This TCR beta chain was profiled in a study of long-term antiretroviral therapy in people with HIV (dated by TCRdb to between 2021 and 2023). Background for the entire study: The earliest samples were collected approximately a decade before the 2015 WHO recommendation for immediate ART, a period when ART was typically delayed until CD4 counts fell. A retrospective serial study tested whether ART initiation and durable HIV suppression were associated with changes in peripheral blood TRB repertoire composition and diversity. Among the 25 to 30 participants with HIV, eleven were female. A total of over 150 cryopreserved PBMC samples came from a few dozen adults with confirmed HIV infection and were collected serially over a mean of approximately 6 years (range 1-12). Test extractions of a monoclonal T-cell line alongside a few dozen polyclonal samples showed no cross-contamination during QIAcube processing.

Comment on this clone: The clone's antigen remains unknown. Base qualities are not provided; no much larger clone lies one nucleotide away.

The immunoSEQ hsTCRB v3.0 assay was used at survey level resolution to sequence the TRB variable region. A depth of about 40,000-50,000 T-cell genomes per sample was targeted for TRB sequencing. TRB libraries were pooled and sequenced on an Illumina MiSeq using a v3 150-cycle kit. The study's processing was this. Repertoire analysis ran in R within a reproducible Nextflow workflow covering QC, data transformation and analysis. Custom analyses were implemented in LymphoSeq2, an R package for AIRR-Seq data exploration. A few samples that produced fewer than 5000 total TRB sequences were removed, so 180 or so HIV repertoires were analyzed. Among the 180 to 200 HIV repertoires that were kept, around 60 were collected before ART initiation and over 120 were collected after ART initiation. Repertoires were downsampled to 5000 TRB nucleotide sequences, with summary statistics averaged over 100 downsampling iterations. TRB sequences were retained for analysis only if CDR3 regions of at least seven amino acids were present. Diversity was assessed using a clonality score derived from Shannon entropy and using the Gini coefficient. Repertoire networks linked the top 5000 CDR3 amino acid sequences whenever two sequences differed by an edit distance of one. For TRB CDR3 amino acid sequences, GLIPH2 was used to predict antigen specificity groups and MHC restriction. CDR3 amino acid sequences were matched against VDJdb and McPAS-TCR to flag known CMV, EBV, HIV or tissue antigen associations. Pre-ART, post-ART and control groups were compared with Wilcoxon signed-rank tests and Holm-Bonferroni correction. TCRdb limited this immuneACCESS table to in-frame rearrangements with V and J called. A share of clones is missing; checked studies link under half to unresolved V genes, and the rest is unexplained. V and J calls plus clone size are reproduced from that table; the DNA served to infer D and trimming. The sample contains tens of thousands of clones, just under 95% of them found a single time. 3.1% of the sample goes to the ten largest clones.

Participants were included only if at least one PBMC sample before ART initiation and at least two post-ART samples were available. Treatment was received in the United States of America by all participants with HIV. Before DNA extraction, cryopreserved samples of about 0.9-11 million PBMC were thawed and then washed. At the time of the earliest PBMC sample, participants with HIV were aged between about 23 and 55 years. Each participant contributed PBMC samples from 1-4 timepoints before ART initiation and 2-8 timepoints after ART initiation, with a median of 7 samples. For every participant, serial HIV viral load, CD4+ T-cell count, ART history and demographic data were obtained. Genomic DNA was extracted from unsorted PBMC with a Qiagen kit on a QIAcube, processed in batches of 12 samples. V is cut by 3 bases and J by 7 bases, and the space between the germline ends is 9 bases. The CDR3, from cysteine to phenylalanine, totals 12 residues. The CDR3 DNA has 36 bases and is translated from base 1. Sequences SGHTA (CDR1) and FQGNSA (CDR2) are obtained from the germline V gene.

Here is what the overall study found, with its caveats: The samples span the years 2004 to 2017, and the ART regimens used may be less effective than current regimens. HIV repertoires had narrower CDR3 length ranges than controls, and the network structure suggested an antigen-experienced repertoire that shifted only slightly toward naive after ART. Unsorted PBMC were profiled instead of sorted CD4+ and CD8+ T cells because pre-ART samples had limited cell numbers. Expanded TRB clones identified before ART initiation dominated the repertoire across all time points, though the dominance fluctuated and decreased in many PLHIV after ART. Limited PBMC availability meant only the TCR beta chain was sequenced, without alpha chain pairing. A significant increase in TRB diversity was found to be associated with ART initiation, although TRB diversity was observed to remain significantly below that of transplant donor controls even after long-term ART. Inferences about post-ART repertoire changes were limited because no data were available on ART adherence, viral resistance or therapy changes.

The input for sequencing was unsorted PBMCs, taken 5.3 years after starting antiretroviral therapy. The receptor comes from a man in his fifties or sixties with HIV. The sequence links TRBV7-2 to TRBJ1-1, with an unclear D gene assignment. The nucleotide sequence reads as follows: TGTGCCAGCAGCTTTAGGTCCGGTGAAGCTTTCTTT. Its translation reads: CASSFRSGEAFF.